This T cell receptor beta chain emerged from a study of radiotherapy plus CTLA-4 blockade in lung cancer. Study details: Objective responses were seen in roughly 20% of patients, disease control in about 30%.

This table comes from immunoSEQ multiplex PCR, and its TCRdb copy is limited to in-frame clones, with some not included. In the table there are some 50,000 clones, 70% to 85% of which are singletons. As regards this clone: The antigen is not known.

V lost 2 bases, J lost 7 bases, and 11 bases lay in between. This CDR3 is 14 amino acids long. Per germline, CDR1 MNHEY and CDR2 SVGAGI. Findings of the study overall: Alongside interferon-beta, early blood T cell clone dynamics were reportedly the best predictor of response. Radiotherapy was combined with ipilimumab, and tumor-derived TCR clones then expanded in blood.

V is TRBV6-5 and J is TRBJ1-4; no reliable D call. This TCR came from a human donor with non-small cell lung cancer who had a partial response to radiotherapy plus ipilimumab. The starting material was peripheral blood, obtained from a patient treated with radiotherapy plus ipilimumab. The CDR3 nucleotides are TGTGCCAGCAGTTACATAACAGACCGTGAAAAACTGTTTTTT. It is translated as CASSYITDREKLFF.